Sequencing of this T cell receptor (beta chain) was carried out in a study of blood T cell repertoires in COVID-19 (TCRdb year 2020). In terms of the full investigation: Samples covering the acute and convalescent phases of COVID-19 were provided by collaborators in the United States, Italy and Spain. The prospective study material was composed of cDNA or gDNA derived from T cells, B-cell-depleted T cells, or PBMCs. Deeply sampled blood TCRbeta repertoires from subjects exposed to, actively infected with, or recovered from COVID-19 were included in the dataset. The repertoires were released in a freely available public database intended as a resource for research on the immune response to SARS-CoV-2. The samples were drawn from the first 160 participants of the ongoing ImmuneRACE study and from roughly 1,300 subjects provided by 6 global collaborators. Nearly every sample came with metadata listing a de-identified subject ID, COVID-19 status, age in years and sex. Where HLA class I and class II types were available, the types were taken from metadata supplied by the sample provider, not from assay-based typing.

Findings and caveats that apply to the study as a whole: How much clinical and demographic metadata was included differed by source and by participant, and the metadata was provided uncurated.

TCRbeta CDR3 regions were amplified from genomic DNA using the immunoSEQ Assay, a bias-controlled multiplex PCR. The published analysis was carried out like this. The number of nucleated cells in each sample was estimated from the amplification of reference gene primers within the assay. To quantify the absolute abundance of each unique TCRbeta CDR3 rearrangement, sequence reads were collapsed and filtered. For each sample, productive Simpson clonality was calculated as the square root of Simpson's diversity index over productive rearrangements. As stored in TCRdb, this immuneACCESS dataset retains in-frame rearrangements with V and J assigned. A fraction of the clones does not appear; measured against another copy, unresolved V genes explain less than half of the discrepancy, and the remainder lacks a known reason. V and J calls and clone size come straight from that table; D and trimming were deduced from the DNA. The sample table contains 150,000 or so clones; only one count was recorded for around four fifths of them. The ten largest clonotypes hold less than 50% of the sample.

Comments on this clone: Its antigen target is currently unknown. Within one base of it there is no much larger clone, and no base qualities were kept.

Collaborating institutions collected whole blood in K2EDTA tubes following their own protocols. Collaborator samples were shipped for TCRbeta analysis as frozen whole blood, isolated PBMCs, or DNA extracted from either sample type. From a lookup of the germline V gene (reference sequence), CDR1 and CDR2 are SEHNR and FQNEAQ. Reading from cysteine to phenylalanine, the CDR3 counts 18 amino acids. Left in the record is the CDR3 DNA by itself, 54 bases read in frame from the first base. Germline trimming: 3 bases from V, 0 bases from J; junction bases outside gene matches: 11. The sequence joins TRBV7-9 to TRBJ2-7; 10 of the junction bases match TRBD2. The receptor was isolated from a human donor in a cohort sampled during active COVID-19. Source material: peripheral blood. The CDR3 region: CASSFSSGGPYSSYEQYF. In nucleotides, the sequence is TGTGCCAGCAGCTTCTCTAGCGGGGGACCTTATAGCTCCTACGAGCAGTACTTC.